These 7 T cell receptor beta chains came from one sample sequenced in a study of PD-L1 blockade in urothelial cancer. This table comes from immunoSEQ multiplex PCR, and its TCRdb copy is limited to in-frame clones, with some not included. The sample shows tens of thousands of clones, nearly 90% of them seen only once. Sequencing was performed on PBMCs, taken around atezolizumab (anti-PD-L1) treatment. The receptors derive from a man aged 55 to 70 with urothelial cancer.

The rearrangement links TRBV9 to TRBJ1-2, with 7 bases lining up with TRBD1. Germline V gene data show CDR1 as SGDLS and CDR2 as YYNGEE. The CDR3 totals 11 residues. V shed 6 bases, J shed 8 bases, and the junction held 4 bases outside the gene matches. CDR3 nucleotide sequence: TGTGCCAGCAATGGACAGGAAGGCTACACCTTC. As protein: CASNGQEGYTF.

V gene TRBV19 combines with J gene TRBJ1-1; the D gene is possibly TRBD1 (5 bases). CDR3 length: 15 amino acids. V shed 4 bases and J shed 0 bases, with 12 bases lying between them. The germline V gene encodes CDR1 LNHDA and CDR2 SQIVND (reference sequence). The chain's CDR3 is CASSNQGLMNTEAFF. The CDR3 bases are TGTGCCAGTAGTAACCAGGGCCTGATGAACACTGAAGCTTTCTTT.

The chain joins TRBV9 to TRBJ1-1, with TRBD1 as a possible D gene (5 bases). From germline, CDR1 is SGDLS and CDR2 YYNGEE. Between the trimmed V and J ends, which lost 5 bases and 8 bases, there was a span of 13 bases. The CDR3 totals 12 residues. Written as DNA, the CDR3 is TGTGCCAGCAGTCGGGGCCGGGGGGAAGCTTTCTTT. Amino acids: CASSRGRGEAFF.

CDR3 bases: TGTGCCAGCAGCTTATCGGGGGGGAATCAGCCCCAGCATTTT. It specifies CASSLSGGNQPQHF. The rearrangement links TRBV11-2 to TRBJ1-5, with a tentative D call TRBD1 (5 bases). The CDR3 is 14 amino acids. Germline V gives CDR1 SGHAT, CDR2 FQNNGV. The V gene lost 2 bases and the J gene lost 4 bases, with 9 bases spanning the gap.

The V call is TRBV6-5, the J call TRBJ1-2, with 7 nucleotides matching TRBD1. CDR1 MNHEY and CDR2 SVGAGI come from the germline V gene. The CDR3 consists of 13 residues. V dropped 4 bases and J dropped 7; count of bases not matched to a gene: 6. CDR3 DNA: TGTGCCAGCAGTTTAAGGGGGCGGGGTGGCTACACCTTC. The encoded protein is CASSLRGRGGYTF.

The gene calls are TRBV5-4 and TRBJ2-3, with 10 bases lining up with TRBD2. The J segment lost 6 bases and the V segment lost 4 bases, leaving 8 bases of the junction unmatched. CDR1 is SGHNT and CDR2 is YYREEE in the germline V gene (reference sequence). This CDR3 comprises 15 residues. The CDR3 is CASSQERGGRDTQYF. CDR3 nucleotide sequence: TGTGCCAGCAGCCAAGAGCGGGGGGGCCGTGATACGCAGTATTTT.

The chain is built from TRBV7-2 and TRBJ1-2; D remains ambiguous. This CDR3 spans 14 amino acids. V was clipped by 1 base and J by 4 bases, with 10 bases between them. Looked up from germline, CDR1 is SGHTA and CDR2 is FQGNSA. CDR3 nucleotides: TGTGCCAGCAGCTTAGTGGGAGAAACCTATGGCTACACCTTC. It translates to CASSLVGETYGYTF.